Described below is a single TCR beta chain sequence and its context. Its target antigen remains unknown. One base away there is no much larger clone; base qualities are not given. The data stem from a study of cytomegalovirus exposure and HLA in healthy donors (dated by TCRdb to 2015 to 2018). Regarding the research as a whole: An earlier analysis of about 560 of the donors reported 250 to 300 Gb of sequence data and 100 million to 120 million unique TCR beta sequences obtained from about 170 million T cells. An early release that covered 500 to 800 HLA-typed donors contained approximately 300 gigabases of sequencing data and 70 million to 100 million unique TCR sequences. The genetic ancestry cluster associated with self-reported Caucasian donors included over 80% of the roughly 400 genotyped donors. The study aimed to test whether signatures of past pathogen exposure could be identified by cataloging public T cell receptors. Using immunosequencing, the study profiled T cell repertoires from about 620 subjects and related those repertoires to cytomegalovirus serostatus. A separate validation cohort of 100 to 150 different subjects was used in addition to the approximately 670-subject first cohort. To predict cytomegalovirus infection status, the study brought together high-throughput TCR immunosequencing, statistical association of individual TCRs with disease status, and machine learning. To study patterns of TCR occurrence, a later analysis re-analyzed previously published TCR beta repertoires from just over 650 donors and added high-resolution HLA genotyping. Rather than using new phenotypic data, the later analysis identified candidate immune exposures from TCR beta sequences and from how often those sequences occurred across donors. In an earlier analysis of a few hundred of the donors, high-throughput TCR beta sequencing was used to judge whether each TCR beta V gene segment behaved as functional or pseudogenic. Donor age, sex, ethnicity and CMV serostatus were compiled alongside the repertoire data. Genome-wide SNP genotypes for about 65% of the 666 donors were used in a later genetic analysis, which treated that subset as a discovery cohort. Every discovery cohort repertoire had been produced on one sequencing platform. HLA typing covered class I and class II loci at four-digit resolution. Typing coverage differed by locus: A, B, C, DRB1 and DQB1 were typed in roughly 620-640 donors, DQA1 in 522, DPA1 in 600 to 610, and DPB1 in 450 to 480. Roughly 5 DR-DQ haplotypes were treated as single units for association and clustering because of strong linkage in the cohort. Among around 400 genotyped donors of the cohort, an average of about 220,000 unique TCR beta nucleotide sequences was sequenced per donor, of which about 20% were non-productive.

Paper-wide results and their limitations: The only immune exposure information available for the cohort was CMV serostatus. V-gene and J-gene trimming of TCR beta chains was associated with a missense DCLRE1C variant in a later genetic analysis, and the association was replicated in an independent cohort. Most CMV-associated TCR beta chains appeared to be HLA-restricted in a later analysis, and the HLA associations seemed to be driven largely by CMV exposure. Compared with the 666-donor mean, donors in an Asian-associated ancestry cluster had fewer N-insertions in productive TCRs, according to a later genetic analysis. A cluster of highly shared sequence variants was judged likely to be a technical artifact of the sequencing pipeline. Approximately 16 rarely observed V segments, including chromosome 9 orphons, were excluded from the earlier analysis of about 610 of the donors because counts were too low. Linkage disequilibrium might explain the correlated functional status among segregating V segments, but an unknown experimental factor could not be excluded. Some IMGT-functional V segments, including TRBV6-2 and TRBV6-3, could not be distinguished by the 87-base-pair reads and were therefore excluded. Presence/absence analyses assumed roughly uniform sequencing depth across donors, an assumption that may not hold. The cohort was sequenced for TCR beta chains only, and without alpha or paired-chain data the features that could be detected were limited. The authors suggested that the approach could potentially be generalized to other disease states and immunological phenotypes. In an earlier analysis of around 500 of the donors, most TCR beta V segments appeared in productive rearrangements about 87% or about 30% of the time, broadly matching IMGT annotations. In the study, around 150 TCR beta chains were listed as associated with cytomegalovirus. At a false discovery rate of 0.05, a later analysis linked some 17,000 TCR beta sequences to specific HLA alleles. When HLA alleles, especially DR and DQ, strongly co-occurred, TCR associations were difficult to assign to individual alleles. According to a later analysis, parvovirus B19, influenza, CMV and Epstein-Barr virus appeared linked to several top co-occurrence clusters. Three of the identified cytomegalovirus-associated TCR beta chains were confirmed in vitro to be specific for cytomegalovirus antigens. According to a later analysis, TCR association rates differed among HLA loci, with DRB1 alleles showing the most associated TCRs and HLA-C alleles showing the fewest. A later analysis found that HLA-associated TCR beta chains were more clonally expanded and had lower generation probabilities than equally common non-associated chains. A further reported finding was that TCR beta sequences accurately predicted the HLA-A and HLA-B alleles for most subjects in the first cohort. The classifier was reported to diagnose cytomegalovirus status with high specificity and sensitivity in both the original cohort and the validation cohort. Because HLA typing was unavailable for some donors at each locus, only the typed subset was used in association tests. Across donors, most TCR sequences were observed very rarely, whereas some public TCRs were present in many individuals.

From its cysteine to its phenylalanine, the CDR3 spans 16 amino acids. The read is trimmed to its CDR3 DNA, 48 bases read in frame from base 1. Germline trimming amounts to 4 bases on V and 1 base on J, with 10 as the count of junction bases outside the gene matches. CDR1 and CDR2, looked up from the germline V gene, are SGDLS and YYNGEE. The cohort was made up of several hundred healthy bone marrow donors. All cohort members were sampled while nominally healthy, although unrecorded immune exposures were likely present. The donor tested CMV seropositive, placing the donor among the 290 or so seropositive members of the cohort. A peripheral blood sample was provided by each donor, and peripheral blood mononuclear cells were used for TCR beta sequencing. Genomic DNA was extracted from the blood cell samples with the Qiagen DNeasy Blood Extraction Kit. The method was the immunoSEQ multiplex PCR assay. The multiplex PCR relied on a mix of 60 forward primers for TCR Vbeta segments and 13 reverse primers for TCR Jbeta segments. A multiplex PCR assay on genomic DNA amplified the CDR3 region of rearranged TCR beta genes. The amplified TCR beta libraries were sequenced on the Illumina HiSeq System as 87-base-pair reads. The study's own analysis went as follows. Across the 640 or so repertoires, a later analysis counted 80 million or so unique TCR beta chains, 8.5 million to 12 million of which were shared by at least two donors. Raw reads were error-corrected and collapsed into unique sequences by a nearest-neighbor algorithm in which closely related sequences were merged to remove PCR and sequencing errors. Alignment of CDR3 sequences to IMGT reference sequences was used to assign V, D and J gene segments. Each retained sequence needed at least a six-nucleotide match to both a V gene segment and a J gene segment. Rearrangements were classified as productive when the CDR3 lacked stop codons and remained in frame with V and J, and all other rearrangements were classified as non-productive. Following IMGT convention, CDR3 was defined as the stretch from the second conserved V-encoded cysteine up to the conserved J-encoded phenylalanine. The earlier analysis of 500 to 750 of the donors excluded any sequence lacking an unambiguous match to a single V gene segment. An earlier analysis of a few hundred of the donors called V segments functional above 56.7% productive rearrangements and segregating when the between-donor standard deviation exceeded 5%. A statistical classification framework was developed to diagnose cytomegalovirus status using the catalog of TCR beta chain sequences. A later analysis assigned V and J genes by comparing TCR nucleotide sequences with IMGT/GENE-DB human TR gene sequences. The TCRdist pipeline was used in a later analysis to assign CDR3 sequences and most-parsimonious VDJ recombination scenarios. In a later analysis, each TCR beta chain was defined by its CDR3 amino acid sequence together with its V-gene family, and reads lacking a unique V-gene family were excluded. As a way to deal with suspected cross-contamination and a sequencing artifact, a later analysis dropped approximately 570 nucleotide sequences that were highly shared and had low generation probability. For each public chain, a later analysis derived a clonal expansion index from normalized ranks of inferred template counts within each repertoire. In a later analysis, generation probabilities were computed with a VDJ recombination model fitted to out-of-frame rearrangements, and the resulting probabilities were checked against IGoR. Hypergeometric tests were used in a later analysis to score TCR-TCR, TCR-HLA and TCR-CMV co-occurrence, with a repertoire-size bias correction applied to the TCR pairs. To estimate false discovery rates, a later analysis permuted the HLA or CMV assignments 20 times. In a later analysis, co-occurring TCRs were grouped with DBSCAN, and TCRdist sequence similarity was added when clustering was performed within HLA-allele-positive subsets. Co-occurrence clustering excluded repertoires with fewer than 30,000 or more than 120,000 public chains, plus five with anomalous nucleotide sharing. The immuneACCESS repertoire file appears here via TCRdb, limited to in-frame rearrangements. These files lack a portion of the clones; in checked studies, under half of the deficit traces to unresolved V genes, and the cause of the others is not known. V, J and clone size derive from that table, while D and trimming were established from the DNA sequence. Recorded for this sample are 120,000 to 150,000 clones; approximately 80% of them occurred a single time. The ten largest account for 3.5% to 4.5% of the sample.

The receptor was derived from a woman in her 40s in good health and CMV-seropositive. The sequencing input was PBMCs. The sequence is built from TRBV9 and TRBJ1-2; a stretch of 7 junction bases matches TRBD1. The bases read TGTGCCAGCAGCCCGAAGGACAGGCATGGTAACTATGGCTACACCTTC. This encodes CASSPKDRHGNYGYTF. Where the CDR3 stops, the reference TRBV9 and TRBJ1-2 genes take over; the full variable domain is DSGVTQTPKHLITATGQRVTLRCSPRSGDLSVYWYQQSLDQGLQFLIQYYNGEERAKGNILERFSAQQFPDLHSELNLSSLELGDSALYFCASSPKDRHGNYGYTFGSGTRLTVV.